These 21 T cell receptor beta chains came from one sample sequenced in a study of neurological immune-mediated disorders. TCRdb processed the 5' RACE reads anew with MiXCR; each CDR3 protein has one entry. The sample lists 35,000 to 45,000 distinct CDR3 sequences; about 3.2% were seen once. The sample's time point: longitudinal time-point 1 (baseline). The sample was PBMCs. Source of these receptors: a woman aged 60 to 75 with multiple sclerosis.

At least ten counts were recorded for this clonotype. The V and J genes are TRBV5-1 and TRBJ1-4; D is ambiguous. In germline, CDR1 is SGHRS, CDR2 YFSETQ. The CDR3 runs to 14 residues. Deletions cut 1 base from V and 8 bases from J, with 12 bases between. The CDR3 DNA reads TGCGCCAGCAGCTTGTCAACACCGGGCGAAAAACTGTTTTTT. This sequence encodes CASSLSTPGEKLFF.

This clonotype has at least ten counts. The chain uses TRBV27 and TRBJ2-7; TRBD1 aligns across 7 bases. There are 13 residues in the CDR3. V shed 3 bases and J 6 bases; nucleotides not matched to a gene: 5. In germline, CDR1 is MNHEY, CDR2 SMNVEV (reference sequence). The CDR3 spells CASSFPGGGEQYF. In DNA form, the CDR3 reads TGTGCCAGCAGTTTCCCAGGGGGTGGCGAGCAGTACTTC.

This clonotype showed up many times. The chain employs TRBV18 and TRBJ2-7; 8 bases fit TRBD1. CDR1 is KGHSH and CDR2 is LQKENI in the germline V gene. The CDR3 runs 15 residues. With 4 bases clipped from V and 3 bases from J, the junction kept 8 bases outside the gene matches. CDR3 bases: TGTGCCAGCTCACTGGGCCGACAGGGGATCTACGAGCAGTACTTC. It is translated as CASSLGRQGIYEQYF.

This clonotype was counted ten times or more. The chain employs TRBV9 and TRBJ2-7, with 11 bases matching TRBD1. The V gene's germline CDR1 is SGDLS and CDR2 YYNGEE. V dropped 4 bases and J dropped 2; count of bases not matched to a gene: 5. CDR3 length: 15 residues. CDR3 loop: CASSFRTGGTYEQYF. The CDR3 bases are TGTGCCAGCAGCTTTCGGACAGGGGGCACCTACGAGCAGTACTTC.

This clonotype has a count of ten or more. The V gene is TRBV6-5, the J gene TRBJ2-7; 10 nucleotides match TRBD1. The CDR3 sequence is 15 residues long. The germline CDR1 and CDR2 sequences are MNHEY and SVGAGI. The trim removed 10 bases at V and 3 bases at J, leaving 12 bases unmatched. CDR3 loop: CATYAPTGGFYEQYF. Written as DNA, the CDR3 is TGTGCCACCTACGCCCCGACAGGGGGCTTCTACGAGCAGTACTTC.

At least ten counts were recorded for this clonotype. This chain joins TRBV12-3 or TRBV12-4 and TRBJ2-1; maybe TRBD1 (5 bases). This CDR3 spans 11 amino acids. Trimming removed 4 bases from V and 10 bases from J, with 8 bases in between. CDR3 bases: TGTGCCAGCAGTTCGAGACAGGAGCAGTTCTTC. The encoded protein is CASSSRQEQFF.

This clonotype was picked up a small number of times. The chain is built from TRBV12-3 or TRBV12-4 and TRBJ2-1; 12 nucleotides agree with TRBD1. Germline trimming cut 4 bases from V and 9 bases from J; bases unmatched to any gene: 4. The CDR3 extends over 14 amino acids. The CDR3 DNA reads as TGTGCCAGCAGTTCGGGACAGGGGGCAGGTGAGCAGTTCTTC. This gives the protein CASSSGQGAGEQFF.

The table lists this clonotype with many counts. The chain combines TRBV29-1 with TRBJ1-2; 7 positions agree with TRBD1. Losses at the gene ends were 0 bases for V and 8 bases for J; bases not matched to a gene: 6. Germline loops: CDR1 SQVTM, CDR2 ANQGSEA. The CDR3 has 13 residues. In DNA, the CDR3 is TGCAGCGTTGAAGATCCTTACAGGGGCGGCTACACCTTC. It specifies CSVEDPYRGGYTF.

There are many counts of this clonotype. The chain employs TRBV5-1 and TRBJ2-1, with 7 bases fitting TRBD1. The CDR3 is made up of 12 amino acids. Trimming took 5 bases from V and 8 from J; bases not matched to a gene: 4. The germline CDR1 and CDR2 sequences are SGHRS and YFSETQ. The CDR3 region is CASRTGWDEQFF. The CDR3 DNA follows: TGCGCCAGCAGGACAGGGTGGGATGAGCAGTTCTTC.

This clonotype was detected many times. This chain links TRBV6-5 with TRBJ1-1; D might be TRBD1 (5 bases). Germline V gene data show CDR1 as MNHEY and CDR2 as SVGAGI. The ends were cut back, 0 bases at V and 5 bases at J, with 16 bases in the middle. The CDR3 has 16 amino acids. CDR3 loop: CASSYSGAGRGTEAFF. CDR3 nucleotide sequence: TGTGCCAGCAGTTACTCAGGAGCGGGGCGTGGAACTGAAGCTTTCTTT.

The genes are TRBV5-1 and TRBJ1-3, with 8 bases that match TRBD1. The ends lost 4 bases at V and 0 bases at J; junction bases unmatched: 12. The CDR3 is 18 residues long. The germline V gene has CDR1 SGHRS and CDR2 YFSETQ. The CDR3 spells CASSPTDRGTTSGNTIYF. CDR3 nucleotide sequence: TGCGCCAGCAGCCCTACTGACAGGGGAACCACCTCTGGAAACACCATATATTTT. Combining the CDR3 with reference TRBV5-1 and TRBJ1-3 gives the whole variable domain KAGVTQTPRYLIKTRGQQVTLSCSPISGHRSVSWYQQTPGQGLQFLFEYFSETQRNKGNFPGRFSGRQFSNSRSEMNVSTLELGDSALYLCASSPTDRGTTSGNTIYFGEGSWLTVV.

For the CDR3, the DNA is TGTGCCAGCAGCTCAATGGGACTAGCGGCCAAAGAGCAGTACTTC. It translates to CASSSMGLAAKEQYF. This chain links TRBV7-2 with TRBJ2-7, with 11 positions matching TRBD2. This CDR3 is 15 amino acids long. V shed 4 bases, J shed 7 bases, and the junction held 9 bases outside the gene matches. CDR1 and CDR2 (germline): SGHTA, FQGNSA.

Judged by abundance, this clonotype is medium-sized (0.01 to 0.1%). The chain uses TRBV5-6 and TRBJ2-6, with no clear D. The CDR3 sequence is 15 residues long. Germline-derived CDR1 and CDR2 are SGHDT and YYEEEE. With 0 bases removed from V and 2 bases from J, the gap between germline ends came to 6 bases. The CDR3, as DNA: TGTGCCAGCAGCTTGGGTCTCCCTGGGGCCAACGTCCTGACTTTC. This gives the protein CASSLGLPGANVLTF.

CDR3 DNA: TGCAGCTGGGTGGGGACAGATACGCAGTATTTT. Residues: CSWVGTDTQYF. The V call is TRBV29-1, the J call TRBJ2-3, with D unclear. CDR3 length equals 11 residues. Germline V lookup: CDR1 SQVTM, CDR2 ANQGSEA. Trimming left V 8 bases short and J 3 bases short, with 9 bases between.

This clonotype was seen many times. This rearrangement joins TRBV7-6 to TRBJ2-5; maybe TRBD2 (7 bases). The CDR3 contains 15 residues. Germline assignment: CDR1 SGHVS and CDR2 FNYEAQ. The V gene lost 7 bases and the J gene lost 3 bases, with 18 bases spanning the gap. In nucleotides, the CDR3 is TGTGCCAGCACCGCCACCGTAGGGGGGGAAGAGACCCAGTACTTC. Translating gives CASTATVGGEETQYF.

The table lists this clonotype with many counts. The rearrangement uses TRBV9 and TRBJ2-2, with D maybe TRBD2 (5 bases). This CDR3 contains 16 residues. Germline loops: CDR1 SGDLS, CDR2 YYNGEE. The V gene lost 0 bases and the J gene lost 3 bases, with 12 bases spanning the gap. The CDR3 loop reads CASSVVPGIDTGELFF. The CDR3 DNA reads TGTGCCAGCAGCGTAGTTCCGGGGATAGACACCGGGGAGCTGTTTTTT.

Concerning this clonotype: This CDR3 fails to terminate in the conserved phenylalanine or tryptophan, so it likely reflects a read error. The rearrangement links TRBV5-1 to TRBJ2-7; possible D gene TRBD1, 5 bases. This CDR3 comprises 15 residues. Germline lookup yields CDR1 SGHRS and CDR2 YFSETQ. V lost 0 bases to trimming and J lost 4 bases, with 14 bases between them. CDR3 bases: TGCGCCAGCAGCTTGGGGGTGACAGTTCCTTACGAGCAGTACAAC. As protein: CASSLGVTVPYEQYN.

This clonotype was detected many times. The genes are TRBV20-1 and TRBJ1-1, with TRBD1 identical over 7 bases. This CDR3 has 15 residues. Germline V lookup: CDR1 DFQATT, CDR2 SNEGSKA (reference sequence). V lost 6 bases and J lost 1; bases outside the gene matches: 11. CDR3 nucleotides: TGCAGTGCAGGACAGGATTTTTATTGGAACACTGAAGCTTTCTTT. Protein sequence: CSAGQDFYWNTEAFF.

This clonotype was seen ten or more times. The CDR3 DNA reads as TGCAGTGCCGGGGCGGGGGGGTGGAATGAGCAGTTCTTC. Residues: CSAGAGGWNEQFF. This chain connects TRBV20-1 to TRBJ2-1; 9 bases fit TRBD2. This CDR3 comprises 13 residues. V lost 6 bases, J lost 7 bases, and 7 bases stayed unmatched. Germline V CDR1 and CDR2: DFQATT, SNEGSKA (reference sequence).

This clonotype was detected many times. The J gene is TRBJ1-1, the V gene TRBV5-1, with a possible D match to TRBD1 (6 bases). CDR1 SGHRS and CDR2 YFSETQ come from the germline V gene. The CDR3 spans 16 residues. Trimming took 0 bases from V and 0 from J, leaving 12 bases between them. The DNA of the CDR3 is TGCGCCAGCAGCTTGGAGGAACAGGGAGTGAACACTGAAGCTTTCTTT. This gives the protein CASSLEEQGVNTEAFF.

This clonotype occurred many times. The chain uses TRBV30 and TRBJ1-1, with D uncertain. The V end lost 2 bases, the J end lost 1 base, and 14 bases lay between the germline ends. The germline CDR1 and CDR2 sequences are GTSNPN and SVGIG (reference sequence). The CDR3 is made up of 15 amino acids. CDR3: CAWSSLKMKNTEAFF. DNA of the CDR3: TGTGCCTGGAGTTCCCTCAAAATGAAGAACACTGAAGCTTTCTTT.